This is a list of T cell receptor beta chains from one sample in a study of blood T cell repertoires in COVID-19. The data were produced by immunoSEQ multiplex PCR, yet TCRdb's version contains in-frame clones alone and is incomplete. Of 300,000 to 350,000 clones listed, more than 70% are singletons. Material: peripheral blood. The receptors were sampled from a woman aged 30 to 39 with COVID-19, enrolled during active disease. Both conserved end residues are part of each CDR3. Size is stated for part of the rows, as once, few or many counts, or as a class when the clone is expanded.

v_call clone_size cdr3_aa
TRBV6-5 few CASSGLAGDQETQYF
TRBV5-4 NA CAMRRDSNTDTQYF
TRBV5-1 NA CASLPSTTGNTGELFF
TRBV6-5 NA CASSYGGEKLFF
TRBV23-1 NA CASSHPDQTLVRTDTQYF
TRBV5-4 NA CASSSEGTVKETQYF
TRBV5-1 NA CASSGQQQPGTGVLETQYF
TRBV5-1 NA CASSLEGQAYSGYGYTF
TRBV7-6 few CASSSKSGGLGSPLHF
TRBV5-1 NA CASSLDSGFTEAFF
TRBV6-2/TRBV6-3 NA CASSPPGQVFFGYTF
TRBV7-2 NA CASSFRGAAEAFF
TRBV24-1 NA CATSVAGQGYTF
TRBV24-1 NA CATSDPKSTDTQYF
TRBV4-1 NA CASSLSGTGTGNTIYF
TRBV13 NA CASSADRENYGYTF
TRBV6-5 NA CAAMGETYEQFF
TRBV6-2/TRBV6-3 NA CASSRLEVYNEQFF
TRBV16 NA CASSQSTSGQPPLHF
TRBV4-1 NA CASWIGGGDNTGELFF
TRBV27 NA CASSGPGRGNEKLFF
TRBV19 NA CASRGVSVWRTTAF
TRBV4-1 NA CASSQEPGYNQPQHF
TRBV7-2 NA CASSFNRGDYGYTF
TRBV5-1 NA CASSLGGASETQYF
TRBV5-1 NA CASSLVQGAGGELFF
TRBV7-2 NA CASKTQGRRFYTF